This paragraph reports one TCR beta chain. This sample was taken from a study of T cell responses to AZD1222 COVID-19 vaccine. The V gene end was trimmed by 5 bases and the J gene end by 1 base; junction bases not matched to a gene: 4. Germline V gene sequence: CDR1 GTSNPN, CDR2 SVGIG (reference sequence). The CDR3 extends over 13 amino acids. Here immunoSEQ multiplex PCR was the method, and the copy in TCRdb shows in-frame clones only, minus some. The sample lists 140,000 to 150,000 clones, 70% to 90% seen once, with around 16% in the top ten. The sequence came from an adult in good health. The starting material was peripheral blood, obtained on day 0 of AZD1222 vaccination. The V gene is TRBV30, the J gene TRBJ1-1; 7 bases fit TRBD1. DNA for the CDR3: TGTGCCTGGGGGGGACAGCCGAACACTGAAGCTTTCTTT. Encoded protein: CAWGGQPNTEAFF.